A single sample gave rise to the 25 T cell receptor beta chains below, sequenced in a study of regulatory T cells in long-lasting Graves disease. Time point meaning: newly diagnosed GD, antithyroid drugs for less than 3 months. The TCR library used RNA extracted from PBMCs. Arm-PCR of CDR3 regions and iRepertoire HTBI primers were used to build TCR beta libraries. A single record per CDR3 protein comes from TCRdb applying MiXCR to the multiplex PCR reads. The repertoire holds 400,000 to 450,000 distinct CDR3 sequences, with 14% to 15% as singletons. The same data also went into a second study, on T cells in Graves' hyperthyroidism and ophthalmopathy.

The sample here was peripheral blood mononuclear cells (PBMCs), taken at new diagnosis, from a patient treated with antithyroid drugs. The receptors derive from a woman aged 30 to 39 with Graves disease.

This clonotype has ten or more counts. This chain connects TRBV30 to TRBJ2-7, with TRBD2 matching over 14 bases. V was clipped by 2 bases and J by 0 bases; unmatched bases: 6. The CDR3 has 17 residues. The germline gives CDR1 GTSNPN, CDR2 SVGIG (reference sequence). CDR3 in DNA: TGTGCCTGGAGTTTGACTAGCGGGAGGGCCGGCTCCTACGAGCAGTACTTC. Translated: CAWSLTSGRAGSYEQYF.

This clonotype occurred many times. The chain recombines TRBV30 with TRBJ2-1, with a possible D match to TRBD2 (6 bases). The CDR3 is made up of 15 amino acids. Germline-derived CDR1 and CDR2 are GTSNPN and SVGIG (reference sequence). Trimming removed 2 bases at V and 2 bases at J, with 13 bases between. The chain's CDR3 is CAWSPGVGPYNEQFF. DNA of the CDR3: TGTGCCTGGAGTCCGGGAGTGGGCCCCTACAATGAGCAGTTCTTC.

Remarks on this clonotype: One junction end disagrees with the germline gene, perhaps due to a read error. The CDR3 DNA is TGTGCCAGCAGCACGACCGACTCCTGCAATGAGCAGTTCTTC. Amino acid sequence: CASSTTDSCNEQFF. V usage is TRBV9 and J usage is TRBJ2-1; D is unclear. This CDR3 has 14 residues. Germline CDR1 SGDLS, CDR2 YYNGEE.

There are many counts of this clonotype. This rearrangement joins TRBV18 to TRBJ2-1; a weak D match, TRBD2 (5 bases). From germline, CDR1 is KGHSH and CDR2 LQKENI. CDR3 length: 15 amino acids. V lost 3 bases and J 0 bases, leaving 9 bases between the germline ends. As DNA, the CDR3 is TGTGCCAGCTCACCGGACGGGAACTCCTACAATGAGCAGTTCTTC. Translated, it gives CASSPDGNSYNEQFF.

This clonotype was seen repeatedly, ten times or more. The V gene is TRBV30, the J gene TRBJ1-1; TRBD1 might be the D (6 bases). There are 14 residues in the CDR3. The V and J ends lost 3 bases and 4 bases respectively, with 15 bases between them. Germline CDR1 and CDR2: GTSNPN and SVGIG (reference sequence). The CDR3 DNA follows: TGTGCCTGGAGCGCGGGGGCAGGGGCCACTGAAGCTTTCTTT. Its protein product is CAWSAGAGATEAFF.

This clonotype was detected a few times. The chain carries TRBV6-2 or TRBV6-3 and TRBJ2-2; D is uncertain. The CDR3 contains 13 residues. Trimming took off 0 bases at V and 6 bases at J, with 5 bases between the two ends. Germline CDR1 reads MNHEY; CDR2 reads SVGEGT. DNA for the CDR3: TGTGCCAGCAGTTACTCGACCTCCGGGGAGCTGTTTTTT. It encodes CASSYSTSGELFF.

This clonotype was found many times. This sequence joins TRBV20-1 and TRBJ2-1, with a weak D call TRBD2 (6 bases). With 1 base removed from V and 0 bases from J, the gap between germline ends came to 22 bases. The CDR3 loop spans 19 amino acids. Germline loops: CDR1 DFQATT, CDR2 SNEGSKA (reference sequence). The CDR3 sequence is CSARVGGGRINSSYNEQFF. For the CDR3, the DNA is TGCAGTGCTAGAGTCGGTGGAGGGCGAATTAACAGCTCCTACAATGAGCAGTTCTTC.

A remark on this clonotype: Only one base separates this from a far larger clonotype, so it likely reflects a read error. This rearrangement joins TRBV7-3 to TRBJ1-4; D is unresolved. Germline V gene lookup returns CDR1 SGHTA and CDR2 FQGTGA. The CDR3 has 16 residues. The CDR3 DNA sequence: TGTGCCTGCAGCTTAAGGTTTTCCCTACGGGGTGAAAAACTGTTTTTT. Amino acids: CACSLRFSLRGEKLFF.

The chain has TRBV3-1 and TRBJ2-7, with 12 bases fitting TRBD1. CDR1 is LGHDT and CDR2 is YNNKEL in the germline V gene (reference sequence). The junction had 11 bases not matched to a gene; V was cut back by 8 bases and J by 9 bases. The CDR3 sequence is 14 residues long. DNA of the CDR3: TGTGCCAGCGCAACCGGGACAGGGGGCTTTAGGCAGTACTTC. It yields the protein CASATGTGGFRQYF.

This clonotype showed up many times. The chain couples TRBV12-5 to TRBJ2-7; D possibly corresponds to TRBD1 (5 bases). Trimming took off 2 bases at V and 5 bases at J, with 16 bases between the two ends. This CDR3 has 15 residues. Germline V gene lookup returns CDR1 LGHNT and CDR2 FRNRAP. The CDR3 DNA reads TGTGCTAGTGGTTTGAGTGGGGCCTCTCTCGACGAGCAGTACTTC. This codes for CASGLSGASLDEQYF.

The chain recombines TRBV7-3 with TRBJ1-1; 9 bases map to TRBD1. The CDR3 loop spans 16 amino acids. Losses at the gene ends were 4 bases for V and 0 bases for J; bases not matched to a gene: 6. The germline V gene encodes CDR1 SGHTA and CDR2 FQGTGA. For the CDR3, the DNA is TGTGCCAGCAGCTGGACAGGGGCGAGCGTGAACACTGAAGCTTTCTTT. As protein: CASSWTGASVNTEAFF.

This clonotype was observed at least ten times. The gene calls are TRBV20-1 and TRBJ2-7, with 9 bases identical to TRBD1. The V segment lost 6 bases and the J segment 2 bases; nucleotides outside the gene matches: 11. CDR1 DFQATT and CDR2 SNEGSKA come from the germline V gene (reference sequence). The CDR3 is 15 amino acids. The CDR3 DNA follows: TGCAGTGCCACGCGGGGGACAGGGTTCCCCTACGAGCAGTACTTC. It translates to CSATRGTGFPYEQYF.

This clonotype was recorded at least ten times. This chain connects TRBV18 to TRBJ2-7; D is unresolved. The CDR3 spans 11 residues. CDR1 and CDR2 (germline): KGHSH, LQKENI. Trimming took off 6 bases at V and 5 bases at J, with 8 bases between the two ends. CDR3 in amino acids: CASSPEDEQYF. The CDR3 DNA follows: TGTGCCAGCTCTCCAGAAGACGAGCAGTACTTC. The full variable domain, rest sourced from reference TRBV18 and TRBJ2-7, is NAGVMQNPRHLVRRRGQEARLRCSPMKGHSHVYWYRQLPEEGLKFMVYLQKENIIDESGMPKERFSAEFPKEGPSILRIQQVVRGDSAAYFCASSPEDEQYFGPGTRLTVT.

This clonotype was seen many times. This rearrangement joins TRBV20-1 to TRBJ2-7, with 7 bases matching TRBD2. This CDR3 is 13 amino acids long. After removal of 4 bases from V and 2 bases from J, the junction contained 5 bases not matched to a gene. Germline assignment: CDR1 DFQATT and CDR2 SNEGSKA (reference sequence). CDR3 sequence: CSATSSGTYEQYF. As DNA, the CDR3 is TGCAGTGCTACCTCTAGCGGAACCTACGAGCAGTACTTC.

The chain recombines TRBV11-2 with TRBJ2-1, with TRBD2 matching over 11 bases. J gave up 9 bases and V 1 base, and 11 bases lay outside the gene matches. Germline CDR1 is SGHAT and CDR2 is FQNNGV. This CDR3 has 17 amino acids. CDR3 sequence reads: CASSLAAMSLAGGEQFF. The CDR3 bases are TGTGCCAGCAGCTTAGCCGCGATGAGTCTAGCGGGAGGTGAGCAGTTCTTC.

This clonotype came up many times. CDR3 bases: TGTGCCAGCAGCTCCGGAGTGGGCGGTTACGAGCAGTACTTC. Protein product: CASSSGVGGYEQYF. This rearrangement joins TRBV7-9 to TRBJ2-7; D gene unclear. This CDR3 comprises 14 residues. The V end was cut by 4 bases, the J end by 4 bases, with 14 bases between. Germline assignment: CDR1 SEHNR and CDR2 FQNEAQ (reference sequence).

This clonotype appeared many times. This chain links TRBV29-1 with TRBJ2-3, with a weak D call TRBD2 (5 bases). The V gene's germline CDR1 is SQVTM and CDR2 ANQGSEA. V was pared by 4 bases and J by 6 bases, with 8 bases between. This CDR3 contains 11 residues. CDR3 sequence (DNA): TGCAGCGTTGCGAGGAGGGATACGCAGTATTTT. It codes for CSVARRDTQYF.

This clonotype appeared a single time. This may come from a read error, since a much larger clone is one base off. The chain has TRBV10-3 and TRBJ1-2; perhaps TRBD1 as D (5 bases). Germline CDR1 ENHRY, CDR2 SYGVKD. The CDR3 loop spans 13 amino acids. The germline V and J ends were trimmed by 8 bases and 3 bases, with 13 bases remaining between them. CDR3: CAILGGGDYGYTF. The CDR3 coding sequence is TGTGCCATCCTGGGGGGAGGGGACTATGGCTACACCTTC.

In its sample, this clonotype was seen many times. The CDR3 DNA reads as TGTGCCAGCAGCCAAGAAACCGATATATACGAGCAGTACTTC. The encoded protein is CASSQETDIYEQYF. V gene TRBV3-1 combines with J gene TRBJ2-7; D gene ambiguous. Looked up from germline, CDR1 is LGHDT and CDR2 is YNNKEL (reference sequence). The CDR3 loop spans 14 amino acids. V lost 0 bases, J lost 4 bases, and 10 bases lay in between.

There are a few counts of this clonotype. This chain links TRBV12-3 or TRBV12-4 with TRBJ2-3, with 11 bases aligning to TRBD2. CDR3 length equals 16 residues. The junction had 6 bases not matched to a gene; V was cut back by 5 bases and J by 2 bases. Written as DNA, the CDR3 is TGTGCCAGCAGTCCGGGACTAGCGGAGCTCACAGATACGCAGTATTTT. Protein product: CASSPGLAELTDTQYF.

This clonotype was detected ten times or more. The chain links TRBV6-1 to TRBJ1-5; D unresolved. The CDR3 length is 16 residues. V was cut by 2 bases and J by 6 bases, with 17 bases left in between. Germline CDR1 reads MNHNS; CDR2 reads SASEGT. The CDR3 here is CASSEMGSGHAQPQHF. CDR3 in DNA: TGTGCCAGCAGTGAAATGGGCTCTGGGCACGCTCAGCCCCAGCATTTT.

As for this clonotype: This may be a read error: a much more frequent sequence differs by one nucleotide. The chain couples TRBV6-1 to TRBJ2-2; D remains unclear. The CDR3 totals 12 residues. Looked up from germline, CDR1 is MNHNS and CDR2 is SASEGT. Trimming took off 7 bases at V and 6 bases at J, with 9 bases between the two ends. CDR3 DNA: TGTGCCAGCACAGACACGGCCGGGGAGCTGTTTTTT. This codes for CASTDTAGELFF.

J is TRBJ1-6 and V is TRBV10-3; the D gene is possibly TRBD1 (5 bases). The germline V gene encodes CDR1 ENHRY and CDR2 SYGVKD. Trimming pared 6 bases from V and 10 bases from J, leaving 19 bases between. The CDR3 has 15 residues. The chain's CDR3 is CAISPLVGGGSPLHF. The CDR3 DNA reads as TGTGCCATCAGCCCCCTAGTCGGCGGGGGATCACCCCTCCACTTT.

The V and J genes are TRBV5-6 and TRBJ2-3; 8 bases are shared with TRBD2. Germline loops: CDR1 SGHDT, CDR2 YYEEEE. The ends lost 4 bases at V and 5 bases at J; junction bases unmatched: 6. CDR3 size: 14 residues. The CDR3 DNA is TGTGCCAGCAGCGCCGGACTAGCCGGAGATACGCAGTATTTT. Its protein is CASSAGLAGDTQYF.

This clonotype has more than one count but fewer than ten. This chain joins TRBV5-4 and TRBJ2-7; maybe TRBD1 (5 bases). This CDR3 spans 14 amino acids. V was shortened by 4 bases and J by 0 bases, with 11 bases between the two germline ends. Germline CDR1 reads SGHNT; CDR2 reads YYREEE (reference sequence). The chain's CDR3 is CASSKQVSSYEQYF. The CDR3, as DNA: TGTGCCAGCAGCAAACAGGTCAGCTCCTACGAGCAGTACTTC.